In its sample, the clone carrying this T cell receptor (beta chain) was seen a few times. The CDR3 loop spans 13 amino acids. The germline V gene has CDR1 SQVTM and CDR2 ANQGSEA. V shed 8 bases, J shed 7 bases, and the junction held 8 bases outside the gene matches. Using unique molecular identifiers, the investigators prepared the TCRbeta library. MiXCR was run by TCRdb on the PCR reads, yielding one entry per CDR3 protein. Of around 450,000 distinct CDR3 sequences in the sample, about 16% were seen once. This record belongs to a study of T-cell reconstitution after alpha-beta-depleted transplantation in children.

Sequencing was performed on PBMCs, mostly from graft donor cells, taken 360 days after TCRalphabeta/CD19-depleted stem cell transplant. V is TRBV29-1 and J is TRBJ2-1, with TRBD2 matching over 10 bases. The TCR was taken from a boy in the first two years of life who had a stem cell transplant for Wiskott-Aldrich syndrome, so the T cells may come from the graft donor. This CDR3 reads CSTLAGGRNEQFF. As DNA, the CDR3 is TGCAGCACCTTAGCGGGGGGAAGGAATGAGCAGTTCTTC.